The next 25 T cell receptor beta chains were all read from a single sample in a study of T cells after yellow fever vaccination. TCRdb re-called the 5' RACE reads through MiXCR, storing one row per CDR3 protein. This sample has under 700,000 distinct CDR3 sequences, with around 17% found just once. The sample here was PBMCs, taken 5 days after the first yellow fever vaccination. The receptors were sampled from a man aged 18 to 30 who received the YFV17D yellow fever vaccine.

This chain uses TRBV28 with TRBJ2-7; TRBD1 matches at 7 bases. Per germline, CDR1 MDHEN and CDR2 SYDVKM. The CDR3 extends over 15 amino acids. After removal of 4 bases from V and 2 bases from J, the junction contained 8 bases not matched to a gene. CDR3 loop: CASSSSHRGAYEQYV. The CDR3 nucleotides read TGTGCCAGCAGTTCCTCTCACAGGGGCGCCTACGAGCAGTACGTC.

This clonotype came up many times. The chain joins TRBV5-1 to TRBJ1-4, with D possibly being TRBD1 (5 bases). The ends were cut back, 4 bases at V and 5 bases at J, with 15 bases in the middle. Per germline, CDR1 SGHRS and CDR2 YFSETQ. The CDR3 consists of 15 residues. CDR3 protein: CASSGWGGTNEKLFF. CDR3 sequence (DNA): TGCGCCAGCAGCGGGTGGGGCGGAACAAATGAAAAACTGTTTTTT.

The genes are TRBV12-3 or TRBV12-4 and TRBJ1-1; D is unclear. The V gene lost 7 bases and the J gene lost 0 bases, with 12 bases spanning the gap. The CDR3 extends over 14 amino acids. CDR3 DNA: TGTGCCAGCACATCACCCCCAATGAACACTGAAGCTTTCTTT. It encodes CASTSPPMNTEAFF.

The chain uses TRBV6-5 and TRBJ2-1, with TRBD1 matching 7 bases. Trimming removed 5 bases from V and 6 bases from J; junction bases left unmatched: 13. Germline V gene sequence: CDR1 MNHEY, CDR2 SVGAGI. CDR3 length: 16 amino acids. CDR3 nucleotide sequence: TGTGCCAGCAGTCCCTCGGGGCAGGGGGTGGGCAATGAGCAGTTCTTC. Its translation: CASSPSGQGVGNEQFF.

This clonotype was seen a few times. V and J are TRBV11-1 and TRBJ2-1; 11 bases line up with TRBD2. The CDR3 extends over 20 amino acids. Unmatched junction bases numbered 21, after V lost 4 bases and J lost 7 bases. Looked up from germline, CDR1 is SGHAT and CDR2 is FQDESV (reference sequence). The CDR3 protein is CASSYPSATSGEYVGNEQFF. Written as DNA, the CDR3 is TGTGCCAGCAGCTACCCCTCCGCGACTAGCGGGGAGTATGTCGGGAATGAGCAGTTCTTC.

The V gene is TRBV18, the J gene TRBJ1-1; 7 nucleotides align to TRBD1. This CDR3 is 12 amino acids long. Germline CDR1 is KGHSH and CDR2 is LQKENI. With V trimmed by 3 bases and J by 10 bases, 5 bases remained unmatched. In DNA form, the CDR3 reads TGTGCCAGCTCACCTAGGGGACAGACAGCTTTCTTT. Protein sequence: CASSPRGQTAFF.

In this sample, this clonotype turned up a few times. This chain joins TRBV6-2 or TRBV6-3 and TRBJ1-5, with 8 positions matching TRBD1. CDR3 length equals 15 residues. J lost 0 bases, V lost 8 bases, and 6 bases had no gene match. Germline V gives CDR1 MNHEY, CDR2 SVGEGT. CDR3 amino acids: CASVSDRDSNQPQHF. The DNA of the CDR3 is TGTGCCAGCGTTTCGGACAGGGATAGCAATCAGCCCCAGCATTTT.

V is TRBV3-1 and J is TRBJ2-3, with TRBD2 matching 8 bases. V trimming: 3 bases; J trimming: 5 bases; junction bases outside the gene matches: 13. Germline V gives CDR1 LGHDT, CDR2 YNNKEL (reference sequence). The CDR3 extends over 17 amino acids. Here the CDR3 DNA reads TGTGCCAGCAGCCAGAGGGTAGCGGGGAGTGTAGAAGATACGCAGTATTTT. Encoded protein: CASSQRVAGSVEDTQYF.

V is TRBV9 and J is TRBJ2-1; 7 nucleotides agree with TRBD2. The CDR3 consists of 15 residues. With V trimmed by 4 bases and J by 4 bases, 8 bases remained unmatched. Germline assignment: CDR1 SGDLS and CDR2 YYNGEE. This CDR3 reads CASSPSSGAYNEQFF. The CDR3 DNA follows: TGTGCCAGCAGCCCCTCCAGCGGGGCGTACAATGAGCAGTTCTTC.

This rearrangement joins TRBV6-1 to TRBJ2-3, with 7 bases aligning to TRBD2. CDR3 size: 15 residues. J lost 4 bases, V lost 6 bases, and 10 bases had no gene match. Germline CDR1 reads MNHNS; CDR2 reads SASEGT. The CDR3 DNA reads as TGTGCCAGCAGGGGAGGGACTCATTCGGCAGATACGCAGTATTTT. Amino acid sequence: CASRGGTHSADTQYF.

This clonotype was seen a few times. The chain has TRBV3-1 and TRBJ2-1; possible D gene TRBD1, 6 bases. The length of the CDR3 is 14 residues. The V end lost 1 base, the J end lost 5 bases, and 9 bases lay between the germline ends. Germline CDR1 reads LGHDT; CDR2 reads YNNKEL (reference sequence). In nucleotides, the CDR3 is TGTGCCAGCAGCCAAGGGGGGCACAACAATGAGCAGTTCTTC. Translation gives CASSQGGHNNEQFF.

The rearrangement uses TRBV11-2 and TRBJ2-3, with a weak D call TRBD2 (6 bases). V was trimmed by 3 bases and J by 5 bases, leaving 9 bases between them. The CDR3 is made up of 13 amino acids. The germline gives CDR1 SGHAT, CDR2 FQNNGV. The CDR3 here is CASSFLALDTQYF. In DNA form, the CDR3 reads TGTGCCAGCAGCTTTCTAGCGCTAGATACGCAGTATTTT.

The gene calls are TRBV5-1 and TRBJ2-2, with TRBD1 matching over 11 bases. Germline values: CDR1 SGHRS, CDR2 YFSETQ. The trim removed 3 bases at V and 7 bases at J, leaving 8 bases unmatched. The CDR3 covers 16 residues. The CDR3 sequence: CASSSGRTGGNGELFF. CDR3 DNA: TGCGCCAGCAGCTCAGGCCGGACAGGGGGCAACGGGGAGCTGTTTTTT.

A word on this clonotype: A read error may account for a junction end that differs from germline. CDR3 DNA: TGCGCCAGCAGCTCCCCACCTGGGGGGCTGTTTTTT. This translates into CASSSPPGGLFF. The rearrangement links TRBV5-1 to TRBJ2-2; either TRBD1 or TRBD2 may supply D (5 bases each). The CDR3 has 12 residues. The germline CDR1 and CDR2 sequences are SGHRS and YFSETQ.

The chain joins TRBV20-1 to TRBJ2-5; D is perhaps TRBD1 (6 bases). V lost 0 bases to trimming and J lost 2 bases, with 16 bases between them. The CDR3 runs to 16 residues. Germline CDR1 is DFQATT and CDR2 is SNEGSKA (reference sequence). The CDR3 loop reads CSARDRAPRGQETQYF. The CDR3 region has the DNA TGCAGTGCTAGAGATAGGGCCCCCAGGGGACAAGAGACCCAGTACTTC.

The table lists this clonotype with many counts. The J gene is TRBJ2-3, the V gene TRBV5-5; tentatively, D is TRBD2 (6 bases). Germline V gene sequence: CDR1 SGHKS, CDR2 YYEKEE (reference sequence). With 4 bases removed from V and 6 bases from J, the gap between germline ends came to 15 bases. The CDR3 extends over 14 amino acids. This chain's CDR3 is CASSALRGLDTQYF. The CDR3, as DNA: TGTGCCAGCAGCGCGCTCCGGGGGTTGGATACGCAGTATTTT.

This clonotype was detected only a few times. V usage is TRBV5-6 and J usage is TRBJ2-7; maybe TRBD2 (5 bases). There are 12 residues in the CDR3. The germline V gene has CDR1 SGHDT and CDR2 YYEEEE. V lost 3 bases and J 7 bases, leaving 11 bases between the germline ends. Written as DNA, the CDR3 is TGTGCCAGCAGCTCGGGTCCGGGAGAGCAGTACTTC. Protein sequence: CASSSGPGEQYF.

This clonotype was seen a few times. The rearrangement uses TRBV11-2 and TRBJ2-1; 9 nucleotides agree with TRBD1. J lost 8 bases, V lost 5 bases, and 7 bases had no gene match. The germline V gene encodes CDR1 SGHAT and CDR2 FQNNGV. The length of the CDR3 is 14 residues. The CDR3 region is CASSSRGQGYEQFF. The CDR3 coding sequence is TGTGCCAGCAGCAGCCGGGGACAGGGCTATGAGCAGTTCTTC. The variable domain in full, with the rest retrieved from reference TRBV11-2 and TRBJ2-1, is EAGVAQSPRYKIIEKRQSVAFWCNPISGHATLYWYQQILGQGPKLLIQFQNNGVVDDSQLPKDRFSAERLKGVDSTLKIQPAKLEDSAVYLCASSSRGQGYEQFFGPGTRLTVL.

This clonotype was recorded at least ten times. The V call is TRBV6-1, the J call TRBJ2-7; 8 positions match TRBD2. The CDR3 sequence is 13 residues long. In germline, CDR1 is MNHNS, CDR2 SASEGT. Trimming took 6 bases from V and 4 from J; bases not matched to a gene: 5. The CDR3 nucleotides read TGTGCCAGCAGCCCCCCGGGGGGGTACGAGCAGTACTTC. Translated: CASSPPGGYEQYF.

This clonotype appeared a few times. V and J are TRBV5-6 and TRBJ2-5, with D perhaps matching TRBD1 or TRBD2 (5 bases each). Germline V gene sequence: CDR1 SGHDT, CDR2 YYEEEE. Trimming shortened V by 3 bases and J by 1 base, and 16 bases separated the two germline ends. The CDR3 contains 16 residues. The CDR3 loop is CASSSLGVLGQETQYF. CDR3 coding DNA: TGTGCCAGCAGCTCCCTGGGGGTCTTGGGCCAAGAGACCCAGTACTTC.

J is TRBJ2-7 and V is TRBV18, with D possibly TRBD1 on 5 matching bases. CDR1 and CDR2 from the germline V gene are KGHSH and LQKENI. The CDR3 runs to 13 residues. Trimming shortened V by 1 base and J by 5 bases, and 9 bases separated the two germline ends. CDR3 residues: CASSPQGSNEQYF. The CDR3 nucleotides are TGTGCCAGCTCACCACAGGGGTCAAACGAGCAGTACTTC.

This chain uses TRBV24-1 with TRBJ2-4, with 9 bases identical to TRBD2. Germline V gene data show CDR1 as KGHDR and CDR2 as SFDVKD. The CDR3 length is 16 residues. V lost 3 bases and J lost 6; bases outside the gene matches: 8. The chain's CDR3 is CATSDPRRGGGNIQYF. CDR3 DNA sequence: TGTGCCACCAGTGATCCCCGGCGGGGGGGAGGAAACATTCAGTACTTC.

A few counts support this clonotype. CDR3 DNA sequence: TGTGCCACCAGTGATTTCGAGGGAGTGCACACCTTC. Its protein product is CATSDFEGVHTF. V gene TRBV24-1 combines with J gene TRBJ1-2; D gene unclear. The CDR3 extends over 12 amino acids. Germline V gene lookup returns CDR1 KGHDR and CDR2 SFDVKD. V gave up 1 base and J gave up 12 bases, with 11 bases separating them.

Here the CDR3 DNA reads TGTGCCAGCAGCCCTAGAGGGGGAGGCGAGGGGTCCACTGAAGCTTTCTTT. This translates into CASSPRGGGEGSTEAFF. This sequence joins TRBV21-1 and TRBJ1-1. TRBV21-1 is labeled a pseudogene. The CDR3 sequence is 17 residues long.

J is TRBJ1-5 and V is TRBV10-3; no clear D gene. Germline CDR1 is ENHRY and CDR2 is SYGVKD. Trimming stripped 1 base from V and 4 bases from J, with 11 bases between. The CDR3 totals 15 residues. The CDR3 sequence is CAISEWWVPNQPQHF. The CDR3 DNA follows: TGTGCCATCAGTGAGTGGTGGGTCCCGAATCAGCCCCAGCATTTT.